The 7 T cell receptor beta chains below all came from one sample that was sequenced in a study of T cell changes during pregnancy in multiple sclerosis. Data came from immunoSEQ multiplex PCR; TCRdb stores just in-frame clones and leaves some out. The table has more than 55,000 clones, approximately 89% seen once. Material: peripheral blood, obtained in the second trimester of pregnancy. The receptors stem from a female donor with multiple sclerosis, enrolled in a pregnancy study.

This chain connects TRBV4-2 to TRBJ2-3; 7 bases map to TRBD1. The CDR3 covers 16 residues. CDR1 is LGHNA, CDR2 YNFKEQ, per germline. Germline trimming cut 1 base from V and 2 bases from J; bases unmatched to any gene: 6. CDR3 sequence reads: CASSQAGTDPTDTQYF. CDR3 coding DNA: TGTGCCAGCAGCCAAGCCGGGACAGATCCCACAGATACGCAGTATTTT.

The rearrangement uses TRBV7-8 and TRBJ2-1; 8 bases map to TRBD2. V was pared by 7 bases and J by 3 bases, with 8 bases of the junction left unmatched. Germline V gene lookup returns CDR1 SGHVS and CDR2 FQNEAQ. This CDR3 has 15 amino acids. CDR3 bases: TGTGCCAGCACCGTACGGGAGGGGGGCTACAATGAGCAGTTCTTC. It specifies CASTVREGGYNEQFF.

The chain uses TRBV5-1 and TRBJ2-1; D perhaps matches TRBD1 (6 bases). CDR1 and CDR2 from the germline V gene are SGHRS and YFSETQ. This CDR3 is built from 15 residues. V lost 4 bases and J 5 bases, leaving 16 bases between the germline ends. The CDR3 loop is CASSVSPGQDNEQFF. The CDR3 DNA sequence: TGCGCCAGCAGCGTGAGTCCGGGACAAGACAATGAGCAGTTCTTC.

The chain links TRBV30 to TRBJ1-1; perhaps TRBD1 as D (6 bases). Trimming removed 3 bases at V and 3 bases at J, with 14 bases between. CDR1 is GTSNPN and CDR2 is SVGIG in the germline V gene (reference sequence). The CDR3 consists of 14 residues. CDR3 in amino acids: CAWSAGGAYTEAFF. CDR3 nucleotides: TGTGCCTGGAGCGCCGGGGGGGCATACACTGAAGCTTTCTTT. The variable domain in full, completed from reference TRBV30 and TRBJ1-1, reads SQTIHQWPATLVQPVGSPLSLECTVEGTSNPNLYWYRQAAGRGLQLLFYSVGIGQISSEVPQNLSASRPQDRQFILSSKKLLLSDSGFYLCAWSAGGAYTEAFFGQGTRLTVV.

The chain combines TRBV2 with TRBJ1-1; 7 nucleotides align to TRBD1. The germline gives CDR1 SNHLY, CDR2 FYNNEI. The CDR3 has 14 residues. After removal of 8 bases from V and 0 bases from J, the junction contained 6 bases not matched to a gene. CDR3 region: CASFKGQMNTEAFF. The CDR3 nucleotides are TGTGCCAGCTTCAAGGGACAGATGAACACTGAAGCTTTCTTT.

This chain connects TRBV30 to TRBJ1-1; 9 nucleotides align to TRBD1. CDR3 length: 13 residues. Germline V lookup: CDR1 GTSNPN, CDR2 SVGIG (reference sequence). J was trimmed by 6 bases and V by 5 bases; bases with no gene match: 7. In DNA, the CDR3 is TGTGCCTGGGGCGGGACAGGGTTCGCTGAAGCTTTCTTT. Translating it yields CAWGGTGFAEAFF.

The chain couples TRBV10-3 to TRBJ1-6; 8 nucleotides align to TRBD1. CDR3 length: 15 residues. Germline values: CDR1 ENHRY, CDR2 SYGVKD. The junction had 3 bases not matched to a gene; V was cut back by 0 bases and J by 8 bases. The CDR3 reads CAISESDRVDSPLHF. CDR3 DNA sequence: TGTGCCATCAGTGAGTCGGACAGGGTGGATTCACCCCTCCACTTT.